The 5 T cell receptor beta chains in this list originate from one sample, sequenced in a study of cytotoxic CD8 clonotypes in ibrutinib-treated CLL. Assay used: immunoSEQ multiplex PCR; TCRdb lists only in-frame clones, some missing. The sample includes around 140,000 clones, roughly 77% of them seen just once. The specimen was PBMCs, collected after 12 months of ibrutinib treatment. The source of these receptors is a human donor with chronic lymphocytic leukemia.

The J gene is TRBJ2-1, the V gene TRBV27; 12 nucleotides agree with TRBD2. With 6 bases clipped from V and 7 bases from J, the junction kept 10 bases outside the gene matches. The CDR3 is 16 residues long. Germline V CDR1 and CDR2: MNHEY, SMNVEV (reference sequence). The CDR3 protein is CASSTKTSGSWNEQFF. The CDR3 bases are TGTGCCAGCAGCACTAAGACTAGCGGGAGCTGGAATGAGCAGTTCTTC.

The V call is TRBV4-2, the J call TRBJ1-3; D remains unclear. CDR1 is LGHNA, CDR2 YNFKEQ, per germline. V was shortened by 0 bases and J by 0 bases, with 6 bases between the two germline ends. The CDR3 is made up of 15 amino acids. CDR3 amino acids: CASSQETFSGNTIYF. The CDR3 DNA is TGTGCCAGCAGCCAAGAGACATTCTCTGGAAACACCATATATTTT.

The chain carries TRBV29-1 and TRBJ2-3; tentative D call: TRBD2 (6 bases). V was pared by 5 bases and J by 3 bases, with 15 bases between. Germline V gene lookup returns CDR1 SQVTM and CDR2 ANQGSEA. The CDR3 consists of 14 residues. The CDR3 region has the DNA TGCAGCGTTTCAGTCCAGGGAGGTACAGATACGCAGTATTTT. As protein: CSVSVQGGTDTQYF.

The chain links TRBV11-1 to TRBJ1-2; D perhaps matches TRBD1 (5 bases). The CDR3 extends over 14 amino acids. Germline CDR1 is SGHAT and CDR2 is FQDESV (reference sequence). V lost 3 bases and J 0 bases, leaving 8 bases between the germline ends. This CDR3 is CASSFGGANYGYTF. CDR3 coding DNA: TGTGCCAGCAGCTTCGGGGGAGCTAACTATGGCTACACCTTC.

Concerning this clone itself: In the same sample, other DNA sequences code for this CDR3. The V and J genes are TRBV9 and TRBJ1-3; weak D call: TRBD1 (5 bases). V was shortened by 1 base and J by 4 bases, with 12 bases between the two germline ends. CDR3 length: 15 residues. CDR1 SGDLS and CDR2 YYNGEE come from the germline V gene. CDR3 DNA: TGTGCCAGCAGCGTATCCCAGGGTACCGGAAACACCATATATTTT. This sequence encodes CASSVSQGTGNTIYF.